This TCR beta chain was sequenced in a study of cytomegalovirus exposure and HLA in healthy donors. Clones were sequenced by immunoSEQ multiplex PCR, and TCRdb holds only the in-frame ones, with some missing. The table records over 90,000 clones, about 95% of them present only once. V gave up 4 bases and J gave up 1 base, with 11 bases separating them. The CDR3 extends over 14 amino acids. Germline CDR1 reads MGHRA; CDR2 reads YSYEKL. The source is a woman younger than 35 in good health and CMV-seronegative. The sample was PBMCs. The chain has TRBV4-1 and TRBJ2-7; tentatively, D is TRBD1 (6 bases). The CDR3, as DNA: TGCGCCAGCAGCCCGTGGACAGCATCCTACGAGCAGTACTTC. Amino acid sequence: CASSPWTASYEQYF.